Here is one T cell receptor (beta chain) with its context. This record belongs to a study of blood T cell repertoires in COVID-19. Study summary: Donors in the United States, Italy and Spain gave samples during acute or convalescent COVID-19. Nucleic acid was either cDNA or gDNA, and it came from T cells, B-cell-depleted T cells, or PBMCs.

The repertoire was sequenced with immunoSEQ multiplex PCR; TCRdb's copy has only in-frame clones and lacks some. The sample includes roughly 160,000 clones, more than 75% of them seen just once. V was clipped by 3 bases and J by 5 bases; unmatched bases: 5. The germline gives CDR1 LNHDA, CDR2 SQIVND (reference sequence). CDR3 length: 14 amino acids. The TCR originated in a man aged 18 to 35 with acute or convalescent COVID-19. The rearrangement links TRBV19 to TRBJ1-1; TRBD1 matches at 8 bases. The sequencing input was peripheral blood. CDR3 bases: TGTGCCAGTAGTATTCACAGGGGGGAGACTGAAGCTTTCTTT. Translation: CASSIHRGETEAFF.